This TCR beta chain appears in the sequencing data of a study of cytomegalovirus exposure and HLA in healthy donors. Whole-study findings and limits: Donors belonging to an Asian-associated ancestry cluster reportedly showed fewer N-insertions in productive TCRs than the 666-donor mean, according to what a later analysis found.

Of note for this clone: The antigen is undetermined.

Amplification used 60 Vbeta primers and 13 Jbeta primers. Produced via immunoSEQ multiplex PCR; TCRdb's table is partial and in-frame only. The sample has around 170,000 clones; less than 75% are singletons. The V end lost 7 bases, the J end lost 6 bases, and 25 bases lay between the germline ends. Germline loops: CDR1 SNHLY, CDR2 FYNNEI. The CDR3 contains 17 residues. The rearrangement links TRBV2 to TRBJ1-5; maybe TRBD1 (5 bases). The receptor was isolated from a girl between 5 and 17 years old in good health and CMV-seronegative. The sequenced sample consisted of PBMCs. The CDR3 DNA follows: TGTGCCAGCAAAATCGGCGGGGACGCCGGAGGGGCTCAGCCCCAGCATTTT. This translates into CASKIGGDAGGAQPQHF.